This TCR beta chain was sequenced for a study of post-analysis software for immune sequencing data (dated by TCRdb to the mid-2010s). General notes on the study: Relapsing-remitting, secondary progressive and progressive-relapsing multiple sclerosis were recorded as disease courses, and subtype annotation was lacking for some patients. The multiple sclerosis patient repertoires were compared with more than 10 previously published healthy control repertoires from donors aged about 6 to 28 years. A subset of samples was prepared in parallel using single-end sample barcoding, then pooled and co-amplified after Illumina adapter ligation. Study-wide conclusions, independent of this receptor: Patients showed significantly higher frequencies than controls for a handful of TRBV segments, among them TRBV5-6, TRBV5-1 and TRBV20-1. The control group was slightly older than the multiple sclerosis patient group. Significantly lower normalized Chao1 diversity was found in multiple sclerosis patients than in controls, suggesting substantial peripheral T-cell clonal expansion. Direct clustering with F measure showed strong co-clustering of samples prepared in the same batch, prompting a batch-effect correction.

The CDR3 has 14 amino acids, counting the end cysteine and phenylalanine. The read is trimmed to its CDR3 DNA, 42 bases read in frame from base 1. V loses 3 bases of germline sequence and J loses 5 bases, and the interval between the two ends is 13 bases. From the germline V gene, CDR1 is ENHRY and CDR2 is SYGVKD. Library generation was performed with PCR. Sequencing relied on an Illumina HiSeq 2500. To reduce PCR and sequencing biases, unique molecular identifiers were incorporated into the TCR beta cDNA libraries. Every 1 to 10 million input T cells yielded some 500,000 cDNA molecules, meaning each molecule approximated one T cell. The patient libraries were prepared and sequenced using the same protocol as the earlier healthy control dataset. Within a given batch, samples were prepared together, multiplexed and sequenced on the same HiSeq lane. The published analysis was carried out like this. MIGEC was used to process the raw barcoded reads, and molecular identifier groups with only a single read were discarded before consensus assembly and CDR3 extraction. Clonotype tables were post-analysed with VDJtools, normalizing diversity by down-sampling all datasets to the smallest sample size. To correct batch-related cross-sample contamination, repertoire overlap clustering matched CDR3 amino acid sequences but not nucleotide sequences. In-frame beta chains were kept once TCRdb had trimmed the public reads at Q25 with fastp and called clones with MiXCR. Every distinct CDR3 protein forms one entry, paired with its most common genes and DNA. TCRdb, rather than the study authors, made the V and J calls. Present in this sample are hundreds of thousands of distinct CDR3 sequences, 55% to 70% of which were seen just once. About 11% of the sample comes from the top ten.

To demonstrate the VDJtools post-analysis software, TCR beta repertoires were profiled from the peripheral blood of 10 to 15 young patients with multiple sclerosis. Multiple sclerosis patients were children and adolescents aged about 6 to 16 years. With respect to this clonotype: Its antigen is not yet known. No per-base quality is available; no much larger clone lies one base away.

This TCR was sampled from a girl aged 2 to 9 with multiple sclerosis. The sample comprised blood. This sequence uses TRBV10-3 and TRBJ2-5; a weak D assignment points to TRBD2 (5 bases agree). CDR3 loop: CAISDPTGSETQYF. The nucleotides are TGTGCCATCAGTGATCCGACGGGGTCGGAGACCCAGTACTTC.